This TCR beta chain stems from a study of brain metastases from non-small cell lung cancer. Per the germline V gene, CDR1 is SQVTM and CDR2 is ANQGSEA. Losses at the gene ends were 6 bases for V and 6 bases for J; bases not matched to a gene: 9. The CDR3 runs to 13 residues. Study findings and constraints: Compared with their matched primary tumors, roughly two thirds of brain metastases showed expanded T-cell clones. Metastases had sparse T cells but largely shared repertoires with primaries.

A remark on this clone: Antigen specificity is unknown.

The data were produced by immunoSEQ multiplex PCR, yet TCRdb's version contains in-frame clones alone and is incomplete. In the table there are about 420 clones, over 85% of which are singletons. The source of this sequence is a donor at least 40 years old with non-small cell lung cancer. Sample: primary lung tumor tissue. The genes are TRBV29-1 and TRBJ2-3, with TRBD2 matching 7 bases. CDR3: CSVDLREFDTQYF. In DNA form, the CDR3 reads TGCAGCGTGGACCTGCGGGAGTTTGATACGCAGTATTTT.